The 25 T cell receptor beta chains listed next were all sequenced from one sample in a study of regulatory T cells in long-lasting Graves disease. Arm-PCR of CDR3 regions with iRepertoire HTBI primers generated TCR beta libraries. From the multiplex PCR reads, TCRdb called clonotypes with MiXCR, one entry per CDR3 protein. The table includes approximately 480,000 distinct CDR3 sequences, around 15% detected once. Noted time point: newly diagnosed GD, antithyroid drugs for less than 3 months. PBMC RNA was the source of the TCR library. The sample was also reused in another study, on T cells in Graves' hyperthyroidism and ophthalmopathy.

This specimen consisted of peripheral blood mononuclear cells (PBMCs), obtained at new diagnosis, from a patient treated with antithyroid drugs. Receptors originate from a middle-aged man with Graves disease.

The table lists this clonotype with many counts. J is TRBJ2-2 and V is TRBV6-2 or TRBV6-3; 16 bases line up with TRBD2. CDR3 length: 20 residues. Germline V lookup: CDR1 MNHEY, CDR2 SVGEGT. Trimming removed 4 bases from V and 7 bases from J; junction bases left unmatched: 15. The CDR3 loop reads CASSSAMGTSGRALGGELFF. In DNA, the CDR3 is TGTGCCAGCAGTTCTGCCATGGGGACTAGCGGGAGGGCCTTAGGCGGGGAGCTGTTTTTT.

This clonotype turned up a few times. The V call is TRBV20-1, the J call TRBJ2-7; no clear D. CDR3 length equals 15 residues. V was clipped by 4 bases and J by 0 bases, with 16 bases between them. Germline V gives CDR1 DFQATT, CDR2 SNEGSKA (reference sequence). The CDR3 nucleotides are TGCAGTGCTACGCGCCCCTATAGGGACTCCTACGAGCAGTACTTC. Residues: CSATRPYRDSYEQYF.

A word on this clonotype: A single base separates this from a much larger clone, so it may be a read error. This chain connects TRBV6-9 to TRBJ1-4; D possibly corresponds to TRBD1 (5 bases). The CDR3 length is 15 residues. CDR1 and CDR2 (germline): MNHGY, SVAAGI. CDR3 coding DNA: TGTGCCAGCAGTTACGGAAGGGGACTTAATGAAAAACTGCTTTTT. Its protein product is CASSYGRGLNEKLLF.

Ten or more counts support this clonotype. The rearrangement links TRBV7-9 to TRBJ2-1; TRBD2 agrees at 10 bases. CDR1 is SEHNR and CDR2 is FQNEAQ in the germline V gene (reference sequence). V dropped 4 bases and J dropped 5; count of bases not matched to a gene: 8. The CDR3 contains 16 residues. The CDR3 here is CASSSKSGRANNEQFF. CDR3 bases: TGTGCCAGCAGCTCCAAGAGCGGGAGGGCCAACAATGAGCAGTTCTTC.

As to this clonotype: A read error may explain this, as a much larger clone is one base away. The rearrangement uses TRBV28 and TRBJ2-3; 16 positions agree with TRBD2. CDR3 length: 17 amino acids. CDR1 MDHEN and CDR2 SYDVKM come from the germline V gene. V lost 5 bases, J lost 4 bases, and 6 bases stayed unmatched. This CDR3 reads CASSTGTSGGASDTQYF. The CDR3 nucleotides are TGTGCCAGCAGTACCGGGACTAGCGGGGGGGCCTCAGATACGCAGTATTTT.

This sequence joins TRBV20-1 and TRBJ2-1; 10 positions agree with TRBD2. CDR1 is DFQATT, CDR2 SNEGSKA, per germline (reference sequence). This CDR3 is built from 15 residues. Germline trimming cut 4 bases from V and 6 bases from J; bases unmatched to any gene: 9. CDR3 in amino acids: CSANLPLAGSNEQFF. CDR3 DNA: TGCAGTGCTAACCTCCCACTAGCGGGAAGCAATGAGCAGTTCTTC.

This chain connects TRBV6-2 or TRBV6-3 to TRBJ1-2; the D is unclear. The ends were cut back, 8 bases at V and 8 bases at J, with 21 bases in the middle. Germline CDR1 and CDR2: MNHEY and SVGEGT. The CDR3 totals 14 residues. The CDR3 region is CASDSSGVPRGYTF. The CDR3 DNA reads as TGTGCCAGCGATTCAAGCGGGGTTCCGAGGGGCTACACCTTC.

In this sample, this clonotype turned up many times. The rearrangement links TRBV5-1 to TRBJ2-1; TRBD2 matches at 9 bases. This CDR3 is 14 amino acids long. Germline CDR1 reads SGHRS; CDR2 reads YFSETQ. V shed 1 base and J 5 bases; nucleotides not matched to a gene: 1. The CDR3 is CASSLPSGNNEQFF. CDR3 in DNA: TGCGCCAGCAGCTTGCCTAGCGGGAACAATGAGCAGTTCTTC.

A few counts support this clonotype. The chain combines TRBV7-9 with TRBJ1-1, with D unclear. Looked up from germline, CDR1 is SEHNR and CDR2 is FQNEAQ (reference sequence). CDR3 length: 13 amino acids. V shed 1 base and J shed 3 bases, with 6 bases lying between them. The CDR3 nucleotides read TGTGCCAGCAGCTTAGTGTCGGACACTGAAGCTTTCTTT. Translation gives CASSLVSDTEAFF.

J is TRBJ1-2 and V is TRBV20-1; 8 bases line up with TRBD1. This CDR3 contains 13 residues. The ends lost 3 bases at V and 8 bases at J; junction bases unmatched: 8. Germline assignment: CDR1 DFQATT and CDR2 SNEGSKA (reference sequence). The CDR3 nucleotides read TGCAGTGCTAGTATGCAGGGGGCTTGGGGCTACACCTTC. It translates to CSASMQGAWGYTF.

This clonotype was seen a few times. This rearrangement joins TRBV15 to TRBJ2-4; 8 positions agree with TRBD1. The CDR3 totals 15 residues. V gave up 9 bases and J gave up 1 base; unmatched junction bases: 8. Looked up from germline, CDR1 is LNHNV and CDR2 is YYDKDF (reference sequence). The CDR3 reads CATRQGAGAKNIQYF. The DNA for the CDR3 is TGTGCCACTAGGCAGGGGGCGGGGGCCAAAAACATTCAGTACTTC. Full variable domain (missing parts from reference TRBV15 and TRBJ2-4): DAMVIQNPRYQVTQFGKPVTLSCSQTLNHNVMYWYQQKSSQAPKLLFHYYDKDFNNEADTPDNFQSRRPNTSFCFLDIRSPGLGDTAMYLCATRQGAGAKNIQYFGAGTRLSVL.

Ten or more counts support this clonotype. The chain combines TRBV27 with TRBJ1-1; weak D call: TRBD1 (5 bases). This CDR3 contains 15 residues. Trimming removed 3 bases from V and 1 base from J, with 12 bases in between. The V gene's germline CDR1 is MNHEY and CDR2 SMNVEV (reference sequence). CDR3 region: CASSLQGLGNTEAFF. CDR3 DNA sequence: TGTGCCAGCAGTTTGCAGGGTCTAGGGAACACTGAAGCTTTCTTT.

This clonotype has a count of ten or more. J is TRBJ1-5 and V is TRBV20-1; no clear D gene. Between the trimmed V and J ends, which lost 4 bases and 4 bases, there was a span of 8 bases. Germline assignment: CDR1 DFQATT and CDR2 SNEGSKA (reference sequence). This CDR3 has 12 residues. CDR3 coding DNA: TGCAGTGCTATACCCGGAAATCAGCCCCAGCATTTT. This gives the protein CSAIPGNQPQHF.

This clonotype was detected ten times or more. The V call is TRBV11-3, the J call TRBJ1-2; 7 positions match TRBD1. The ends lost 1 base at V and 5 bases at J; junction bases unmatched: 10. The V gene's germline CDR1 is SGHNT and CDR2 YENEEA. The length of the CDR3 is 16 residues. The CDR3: CASSLAMWTGGYGYTF. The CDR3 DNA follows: TGTGCCAGCAGCTTAGCCATGTGGACAGGAGGATATGGCTACACCTTC.

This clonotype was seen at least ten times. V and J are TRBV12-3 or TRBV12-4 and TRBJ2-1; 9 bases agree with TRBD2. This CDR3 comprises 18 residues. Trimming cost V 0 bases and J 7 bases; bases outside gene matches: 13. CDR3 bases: TGTGCCAGCAGTTTAGCGGCGCGGGGTAGCGGGAGAGGGAATGAGCAGTTCTTC. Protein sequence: CASSLAARGSGRGNEQFF.

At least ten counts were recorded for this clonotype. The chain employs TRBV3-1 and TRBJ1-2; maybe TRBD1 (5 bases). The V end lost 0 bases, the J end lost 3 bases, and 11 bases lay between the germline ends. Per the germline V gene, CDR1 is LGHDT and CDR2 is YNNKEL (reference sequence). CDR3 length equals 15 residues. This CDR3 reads CASSQDFRGYYGYTF. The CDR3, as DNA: TGTGCCAGCAGCCAAGATTTTCGGGGGTACTATGGCTACACCTTC.

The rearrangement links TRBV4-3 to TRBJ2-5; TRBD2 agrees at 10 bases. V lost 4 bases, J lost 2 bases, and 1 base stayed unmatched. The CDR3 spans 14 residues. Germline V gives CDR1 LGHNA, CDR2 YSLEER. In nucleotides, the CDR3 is TGCGCCAGCAGCCGACTAGCGGGTCAAGAGACCCAGTACTTC. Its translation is CASSRLAGQETQYF.

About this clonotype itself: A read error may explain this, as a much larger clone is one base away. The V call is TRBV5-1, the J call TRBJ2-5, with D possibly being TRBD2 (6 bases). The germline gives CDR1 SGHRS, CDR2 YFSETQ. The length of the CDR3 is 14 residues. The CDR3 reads CASSIQSGEEIQYF. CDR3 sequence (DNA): TGTGCCAGCAGCATCCAATCGGGGGAAGAGATCCAGTACTTC.

The DNA of the CDR3 is TGTGCCTGGGGGACTAGCGGGAGACGCACAGATACGCAGTATTTT. It codes for CAWGTSGRRTDTQYF. V gene TRBV30 combines with J gene TRBJ2-3; TRBD2 matches 14 bases. V was clipped by 5 bases and J by 1 base; unmatched bases: 2. The CDR3 consists of 15 residues. CDR1 and CDR2 (germline): GTSNPN, SVGIG (reference sequence).

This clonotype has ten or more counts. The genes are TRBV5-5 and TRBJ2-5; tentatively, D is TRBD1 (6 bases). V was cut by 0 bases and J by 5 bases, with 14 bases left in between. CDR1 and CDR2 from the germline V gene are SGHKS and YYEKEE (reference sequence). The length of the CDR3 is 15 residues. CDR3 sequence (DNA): TGTGCCAGCAGCTTGGCGTCCGCCGACAGGGAGACCCAGTACTTC. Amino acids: CASSLASADRETQYF.

This CDR3 is CASRLDRNEKLFF. CDR3 DNA: TGTGCCAGCAGATTGGACAGGAATGAAAAACTGTTTTTT. The chain has TRBV6-1 and TRBJ1-4, with 7 bases matching TRBD1. This CDR3 has 13 amino acids. Trimming at V came to 6 bases and at J to 5 bases, leaving 3 bases not matched to a gene. Germline V CDR1 and CDR2: MNHNS, SASEGT.

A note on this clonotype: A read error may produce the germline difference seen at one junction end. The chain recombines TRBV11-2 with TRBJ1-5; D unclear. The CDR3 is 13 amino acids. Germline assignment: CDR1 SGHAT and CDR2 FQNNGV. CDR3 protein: CASSQKTLEPQHF. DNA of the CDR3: TGCGCCAGCAGCCAAAAGACGCTGGAGCCCCAGCATTTT.

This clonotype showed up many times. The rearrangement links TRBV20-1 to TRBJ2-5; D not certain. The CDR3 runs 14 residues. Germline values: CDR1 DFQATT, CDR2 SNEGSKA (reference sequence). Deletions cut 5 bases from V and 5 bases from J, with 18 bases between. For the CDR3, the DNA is TGCAGTGCTCCCGGTATGGGTCATGGGGAGACCCAGTACTTC. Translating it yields CSAPGMGHGETQYF.

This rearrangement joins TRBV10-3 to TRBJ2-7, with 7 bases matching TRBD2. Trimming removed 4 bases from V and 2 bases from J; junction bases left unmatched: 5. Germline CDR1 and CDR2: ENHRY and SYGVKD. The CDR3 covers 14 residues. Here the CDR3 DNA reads TGTGCCATCAGTGGATCTAGCGGTACCTACGAGCAGTACTTC. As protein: CAISGSSGTYEQYF.

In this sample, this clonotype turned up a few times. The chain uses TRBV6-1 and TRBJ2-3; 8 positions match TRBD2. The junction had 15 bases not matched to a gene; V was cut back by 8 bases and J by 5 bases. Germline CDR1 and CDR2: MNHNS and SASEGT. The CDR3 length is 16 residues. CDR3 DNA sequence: TGTGCCAGCGCACGAACCCGGGCTAGCGGGCAAGATACGCAGTATTTT. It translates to CASARTRASGQDTQYF.